This T cell receptor (beta chain) was captured in a study of cytomegalovirus exposure and HLA in healthy donors. Broader study findings: Later work found most CMV-associated TCR beta chains apparently HLA-restricted.

This CDR3 region has 14 residues. Trimming cost V 5 bases and J 3 bases; bases outside gene matches: 2. Germline CDR1 is SGDLS and CDR2 is YYNGEE. Researchers ran the PCR with 60 Vbeta and 13 Jbeta primers. TCRdb's table, derived via immunoSEQ multiplex PCR, lists solely in-frame clones and lacks some. Of roughly 100,000 clones in the sample, 76% are singletons; the top ten hold around 8.2%. Each donor's status was that of a healthy bone marrow donor. As to this clone: The antigen is not known.

Sequenced: PBMCs. This receptor was identified in a man between 35 and 55 years old in good health and CMV-seropositive. This chain joins TRBV9 and TRBJ2-3, with TRBD1 matching 11 bases. The CDR3 nucleotides read TGTGCCAGCAGTGGGGACAGGGGGACAGATACGCAGTATTTT. Its translation is CASSGDRGTDTQYF.